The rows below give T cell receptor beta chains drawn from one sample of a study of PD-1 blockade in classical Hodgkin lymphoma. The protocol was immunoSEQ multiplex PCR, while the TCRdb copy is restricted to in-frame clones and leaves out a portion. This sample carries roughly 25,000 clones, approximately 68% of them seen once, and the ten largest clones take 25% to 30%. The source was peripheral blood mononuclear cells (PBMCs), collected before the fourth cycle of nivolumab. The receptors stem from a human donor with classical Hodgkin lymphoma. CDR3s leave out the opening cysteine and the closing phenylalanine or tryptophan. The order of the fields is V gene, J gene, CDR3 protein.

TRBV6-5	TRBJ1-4	ASRGGYGEKLF
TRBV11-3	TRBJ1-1	ASSLTSQLNTEAF
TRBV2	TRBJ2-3	ASSDQGGTDTQY
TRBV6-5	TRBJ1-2	ASSTQGRGDYGYT
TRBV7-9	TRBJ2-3	ASRSLGGGTDTQY
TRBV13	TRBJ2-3	ASSLRLAGGSDTQY
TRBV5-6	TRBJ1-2	ASSLLGGYT
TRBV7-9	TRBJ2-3	ASSFGTAKTDTQY
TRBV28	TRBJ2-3	ASNLSGGRTDTQY
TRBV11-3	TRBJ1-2	ASSLAPQTNYGYT
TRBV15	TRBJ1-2	ATSRDPGVTNYGYT
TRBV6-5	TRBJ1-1	ASSYSGTNTEAF
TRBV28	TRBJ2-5	ASAAPGGQETQY
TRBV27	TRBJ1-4	ASSFGGLPNEKLF
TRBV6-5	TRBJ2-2	ASSYGGRRTGELF
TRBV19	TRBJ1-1	ATARGPGSTKAF
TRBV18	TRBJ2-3	ASSPTRTSSSSDTQY
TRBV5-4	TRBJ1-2	ASSQDRGDYGYT
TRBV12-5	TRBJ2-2	ASGQGLAGGPGELF
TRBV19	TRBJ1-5	ASSRSESNQPQH
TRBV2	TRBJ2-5	ASRQLLAAQETQY